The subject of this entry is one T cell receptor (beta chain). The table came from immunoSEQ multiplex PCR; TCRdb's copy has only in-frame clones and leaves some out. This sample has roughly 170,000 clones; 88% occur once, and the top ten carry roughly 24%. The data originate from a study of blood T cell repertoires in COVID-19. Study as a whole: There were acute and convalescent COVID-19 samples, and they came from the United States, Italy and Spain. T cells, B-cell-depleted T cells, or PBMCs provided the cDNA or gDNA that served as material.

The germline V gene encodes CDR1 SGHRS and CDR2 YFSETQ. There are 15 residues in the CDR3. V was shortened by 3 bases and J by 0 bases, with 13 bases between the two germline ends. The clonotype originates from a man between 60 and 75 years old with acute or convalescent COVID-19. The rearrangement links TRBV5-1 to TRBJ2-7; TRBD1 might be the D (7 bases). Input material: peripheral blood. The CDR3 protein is CASSWGDSTSYEQYF. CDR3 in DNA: TGCGCCAGCAGCTGGGGGGACAGTACCTCCTACGAGCAGTACTTC.